Each of the 10 T cell receptor beta chains below was sequenced from the same sample in a study of identical twins. TCRdb used MiXCR to reprocess the 5' RACE reads, holding one entry per CDR3 protein. The sample shows 300,000 to 400,000 distinct CDR3 sequences, 9% to 15% of them seen only once. The data also belong to a second study, concerning yellow fever vaccine responses in identical twins.

Input material: CD8+ T cells sorted from blood. These receptors were taken from a woman aged 18-30 years in good health.

The chain combines TRBV2 with TRBJ2-1, with 8 bases identical to TRBD1. The germline gives CDR1 SNHLY, CDR2 FYNNEI. The CDR3 covers 19 residues. V lost 1 base, J lost 7 bases, and 18 bases stayed unmatched. CDR3 in amino acids: CASSEVFFNHPDRANEQFF. CDR3 DNA: TGTGCCAGCAGTGAAGTCTTCTTCAATCATCCGGACAGGGCGAATGAGCAGTTCTTC.

This clonotype showed up just a few times. This rearrangement joins TRBV10-3 to TRBJ2-1; TRBD1 is a possible D gene (6 bases). The CDR3 contains 17 residues. CDR1 and CDR2 from the germline V gene are ENHRY and SYGVKD. With 2 bases removed from V and 4 bases from J, the gap between germline ends came to 18 bases. The CDR3 bases are TGTGCCATCAGTGAGGTGGACAGCTCGTTGCAGTACAATGAGCAGTTCTTC. It encodes CAISEVDSSLQYNEQFF.

The chain couples TRBV3-1 to TRBJ2-1, with D possibly being TRBD1 (5 bases). Trimming removed 0 bases at V and 0 bases at J, with 9 bases between. The CDR3 has 16 amino acids. Germline V gives CDR1 LGHDT, CDR2 YNNKEL (reference sequence). CDR3 coding DNA: TGTGCCAGCAGCCAAGATCAGGGAAACTCCTACAATGAGCAGTTCTTC. This translates into CASSQDQGNSYNEQFF.

This clonotype was counted a few times. The rearrangement uses TRBV2 and TRBJ2-3, with 7 bases fitting TRBD1. The V gene's germline CDR1 is SNHLY and CDR2 FYNNEI. V was pared by 0 bases and J by 2 bases, with 5 bases of the junction left unmatched. The CDR3 length is 16 residues. CDR3 protein: CASSEAQQGPTDTQYF. The CDR3 coding sequence is TGTGCCAGCAGTGAAGCGCAACAGGGGCCCACAGATACGCAGTATTTT.

This clonotype has more than one count but fewer than ten. Here the CDR3 DNA reads TGCAGTGCTAGAGATCTCAGGGGAAGGGTCGCTGAAGCTTTCTTT. The encoded protein is CSARDLRGRVAEAFF. The chain joins TRBV20-1 to TRBJ1-1; maybe TRBD1 (6 bases). CDR3 length: 15 residues. The germline V and J ends were trimmed by 0 bases and 6 bases, with 17 bases remaining between them. Germline V gene sequence: CDR1 DFQATT, CDR2 SNEGSKA (reference sequence).

This clonotype turned up a few times. This sequence joins TRBV6-5 and TRBJ2-6; D assignment may be TRBD1 or TRBD2 (5 bases each). Germline CDR1 and CDR2: MNHEY and SVGAGI. The CDR3 spans 17 residues. The V gene lost 2 bases and the J gene lost 4 bases, with 15 bases spanning the gap. The CDR3 here is CASSYMGWGTGANVLTF. CDR3 bases: TGTGCCAGCAGTTACATGGGCTGGGGGACCGGGGCCAACGTCCTGACTTTC.

V and J are TRBV10-3 and TRBJ2-1; D unclear. The CDR3 runs to 14 residues. V dropped 4 bases and J dropped 9 bases, with 16 bases sitting between them. Germline V gene sequence: CDR1 ENHRY, CDR2 SYGVKD. This CDR3 reads CAISGEGNVGEQFF. For the CDR3, the DNA is TGTGCCATCAGTGGGGAAGGAAATGTGGGTGAGCAGTTCTTC.

CDR3 nucleotide sequence: TGTGCCAGTAGTGCAGCGGGAGCGAATGGTCTCGAGCAGTACTTC. Residues: CASSAAGANGLEQYF. The genes are TRBV19 and TRBJ2-7, with 8 bases identical to TRBD2. CDR3 length equals 15 residues. V shed 5 bases, J shed 6 bases, and the junction held 12 bases outside the gene matches. Per the germline V gene, CDR1 is LNHDA and CDR2 is SQIVND (reference sequence).

This clonotype was detected a few times. The chain employs TRBV29-1 and TRBJ2-7, with no clear D. CDR3 size: 11 residues. Germline values: CDR1 SQVTM, CDR2 ANQGSEA. V lost 5 bases, J lost 3 bases, and 8 bases lay in between. The CDR3 DNA follows: TGCAGCGTTAAGACACTCTACGAGCAGTACGTC. Translation: CSVKTLYEQYV.

Only a few counts were recorded for this clonotype. J is TRBJ2-3 and V is TRBV5-6; D remains unclear. CDR1 SGHDT and CDR2 YYEEEE come from the germline V gene. The CDR3 length is 16 residues. Deletions cut 6 bases from V and 8 bases from J, with 25 bases between. CDR3 sequence reads: CASTTEGQNGYGTQYF. CDR3 DNA sequence: TGTGCCAGCACCACAGAAGGTCAGAATGGATATGGTACGCAGTATTTT.